This T cell receptor beta chain was sequenced in a study of CD8+CD57+ T cells in acquired aplastic anemia. Before being chosen for sequencing, patients had shown CD8+CD57+ cell expansion by flow cytometry. Patients, without exception, had severe acquired aplastic anemia. The CDR3 loop spans 14 amino acids. V lost 0 bases to trimming and J lost 2 bases, with 8 bases between them. Germline-derived CDR1 and CDR2 are SEHNR and FQNEAQ (reference sequence). CDR3 and TCR beta VDJ profiling relied on genomic DNA as the template. TCRdb re-called the reads through MiXCR, storing one row per CDR3 protein. The sample carries roughly 260,000 distinct CDR3 sequences, approximately 50% recorded once.

The J gene is TRBJ2-7, the V gene TRBV7-9, with a possible D match to TRBD2 (6 bases). This clonotype was sampled from a human donor with aplastic anemia. The sequencing input was sorted CD4+, CD8+, or CD8+CD57+ T cells (not recorded which) from PBMCs. The CDR3: CASSLAGLPYEQYF. The CDR3 DNA follows: TGTGCCAGCAGCTTAGCGGGACTCCCCTACGAGCAGTACTTC. Full variable domain (remainder filled in from reference TRBV7-9 and TRBJ2-7): DTGVSQNPRHKITKRGQNVTFRCDPISEHNRLYWYRQTLGQGPEFLTYFQNEAQLEKSRLLSDRFSAERPKGSFSTLEIQRTEQGDSAMYLCASSLAGLPYEQYFGPGTRLTVT.